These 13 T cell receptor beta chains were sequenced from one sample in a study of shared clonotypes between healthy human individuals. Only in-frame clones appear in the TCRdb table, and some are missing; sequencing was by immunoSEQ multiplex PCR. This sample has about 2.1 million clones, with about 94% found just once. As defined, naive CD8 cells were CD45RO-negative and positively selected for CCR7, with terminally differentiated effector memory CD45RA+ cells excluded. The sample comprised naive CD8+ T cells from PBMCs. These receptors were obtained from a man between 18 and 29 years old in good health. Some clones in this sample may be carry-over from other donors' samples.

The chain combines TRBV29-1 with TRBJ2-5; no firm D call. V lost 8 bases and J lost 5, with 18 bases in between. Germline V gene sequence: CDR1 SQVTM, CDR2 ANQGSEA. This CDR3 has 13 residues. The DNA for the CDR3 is TGCAGCACGCTGCCGATGCATCGGGAGACCCAGTACTTC. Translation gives CSTLPMHRETQYF. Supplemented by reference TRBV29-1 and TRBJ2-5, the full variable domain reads SAVISQKPSRDICQRGTSLTIQCQVDSQVTMMFWYRQQPGQSLTLIATANQGSEATYESGFVIDKFPISRPNLTFSTLTVSNMSPEDSSIYLCSTLPMHRETQYFGPGTRLLVL.

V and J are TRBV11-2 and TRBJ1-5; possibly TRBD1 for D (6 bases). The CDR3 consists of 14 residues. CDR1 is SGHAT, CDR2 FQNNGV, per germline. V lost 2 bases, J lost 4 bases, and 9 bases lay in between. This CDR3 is CASSLTGLNQPQHF. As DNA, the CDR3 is TGTGCCAGCAGCTTAACAGGGTTAAATCAGCCCCAGCATTTT.

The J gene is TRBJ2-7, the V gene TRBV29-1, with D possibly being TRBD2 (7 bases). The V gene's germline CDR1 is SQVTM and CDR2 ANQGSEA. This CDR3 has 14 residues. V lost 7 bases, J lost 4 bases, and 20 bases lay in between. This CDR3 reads CSALGGGLTYEQYF. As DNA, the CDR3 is TGCAGCGCTCTAGGCGGGGGCCTTACATACGAGCAGTACTTC.

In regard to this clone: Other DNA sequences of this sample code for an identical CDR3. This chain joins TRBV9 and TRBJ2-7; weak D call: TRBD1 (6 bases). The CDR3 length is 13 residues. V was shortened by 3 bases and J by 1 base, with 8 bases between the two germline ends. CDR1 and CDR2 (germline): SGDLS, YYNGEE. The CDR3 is CASSDGQSYEQYF. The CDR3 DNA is TGTGCCAGCAGCGATGGACAGTCCTACGAGCAGTACTTC.

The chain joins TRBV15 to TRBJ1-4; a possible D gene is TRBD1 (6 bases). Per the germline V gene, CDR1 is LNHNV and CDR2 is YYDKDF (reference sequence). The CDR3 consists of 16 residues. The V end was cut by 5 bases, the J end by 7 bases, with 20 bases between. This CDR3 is CATSDPTGGLSEKLFF. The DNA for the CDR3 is TGTGCCACCAGCGACCCCACGGGGGGGCTCAGTGAAAAACTGTTTTTT.

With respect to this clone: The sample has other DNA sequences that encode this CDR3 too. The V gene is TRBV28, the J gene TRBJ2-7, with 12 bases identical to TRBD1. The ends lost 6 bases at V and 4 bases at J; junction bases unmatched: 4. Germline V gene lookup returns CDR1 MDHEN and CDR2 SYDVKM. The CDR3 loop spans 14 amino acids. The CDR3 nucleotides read TGTGCCAGCAGCACGGGACAGGGGGCTTACGAGCAGTACTTC. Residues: CASSTGQGAYEQYF.

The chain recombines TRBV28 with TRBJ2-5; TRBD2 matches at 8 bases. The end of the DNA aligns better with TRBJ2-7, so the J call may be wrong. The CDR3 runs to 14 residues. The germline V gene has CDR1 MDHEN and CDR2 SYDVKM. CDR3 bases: TGTGCCAGCAGTTGGGACGGGAGGGCCCGCGAGCAGTACTTC. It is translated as CASSWDGRAREQYF.

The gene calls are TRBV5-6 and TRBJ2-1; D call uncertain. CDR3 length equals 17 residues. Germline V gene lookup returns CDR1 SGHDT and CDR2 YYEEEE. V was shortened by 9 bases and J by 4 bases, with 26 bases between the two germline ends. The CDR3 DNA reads TGTGCCACCACGTGGGGAATGCGCCCGCCGTTATACAATGAGCAGTTCTTC. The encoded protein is CATTWGMRPPLYNEQFF.

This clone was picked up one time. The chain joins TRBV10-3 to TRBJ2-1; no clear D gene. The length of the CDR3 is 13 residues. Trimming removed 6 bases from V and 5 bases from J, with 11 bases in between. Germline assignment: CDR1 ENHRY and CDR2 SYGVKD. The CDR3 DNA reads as TGTGCCATCAGCCAGGTTTTACACAATGAGCAGTTCTTC. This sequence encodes CAISQVLHNEQFF.

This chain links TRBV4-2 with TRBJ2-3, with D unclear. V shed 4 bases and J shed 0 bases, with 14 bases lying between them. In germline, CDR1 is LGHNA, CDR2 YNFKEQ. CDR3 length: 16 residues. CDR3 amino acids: CASSLLGALSTDTQYF. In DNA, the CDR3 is TGTGCCAGCAGCCTATTGGGTGCCCTTAGCACAGATACGCAGTATTTT.

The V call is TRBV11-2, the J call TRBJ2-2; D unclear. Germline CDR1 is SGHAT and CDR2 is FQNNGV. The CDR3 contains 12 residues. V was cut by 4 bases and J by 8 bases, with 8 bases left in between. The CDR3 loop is CASSSRKGELFF. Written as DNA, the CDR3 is TGTGCCAGCAGCTCGAGGAAGGGGGAGCTGTTTTTT.

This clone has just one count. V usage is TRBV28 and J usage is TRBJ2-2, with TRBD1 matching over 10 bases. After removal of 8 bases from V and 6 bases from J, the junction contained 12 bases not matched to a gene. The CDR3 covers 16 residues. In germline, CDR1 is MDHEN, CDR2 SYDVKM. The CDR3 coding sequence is TGTGCCAGCTGCATAGGCTTCGGACAGGGGGCCGGGGAGCTGTTTTTT. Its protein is CASCIGFGQGAGELFF. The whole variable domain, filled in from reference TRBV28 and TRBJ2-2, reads DVKVTQSSRYLVKRTGEKVFLECVQDMDHENMFWYRQDPGLGLRLIYFSYDVKMKEKGDIPEGYSVSREKKERFSLILESASTNQTSMYLCASCIGFGQGAGELFFGEGSRLTVL.

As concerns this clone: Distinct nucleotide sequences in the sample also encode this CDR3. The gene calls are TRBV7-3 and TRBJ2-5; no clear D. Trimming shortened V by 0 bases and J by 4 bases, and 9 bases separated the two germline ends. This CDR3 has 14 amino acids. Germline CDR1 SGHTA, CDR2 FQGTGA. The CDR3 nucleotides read TGTGCCAGCAGCTTAACGGGTGGCGGAGAGACCCAGTACTTC. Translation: CASSLTGGGETQYF.